This TCR beta chain is drawn from a study of T cell changes during pregnancy in multiple sclerosis. TCRdb's copy holds only in-frame clones and misses some; the assay was immunoSEQ multiplex PCR. The sample consists of under 35,000 clones, about 87% of them appearing once. The CDR3 loop spans 15 amino acids. With 6 bases clipped from V and 4 bases from J, the junction kept 9 bases outside the gene matches. CDR1 LGHNA and CDR2 YSLEER come from the germline V gene. This chain connects TRBV4-3 to TRBJ1-2, with 9 bases fitting TRBD1. The receptor's source is a female donor with multiple sclerosis, enrolled in a pregnancy study. The specimen comprised CD8+ T cells from peripheral blood mononuclear cells, sampled before pregnancy. Here the CDR3 DNA reads TGCGCCAGCAGTGAAGGACAGGGGACTCTCTATGGCTACACCTTC. It yields the protein CASSEGQGTLYGYTF.